This T cell receptor beta chain is from a study of T-cell reconstitution after alpha-beta-depleted transplantation in children. Germline CDR1 and CDR2: MDHEN and SYDVKM. V lost 5 bases and J lost 3, with 11 bases in between. This CDR3 has 14 amino acids. This sample's TCRbeta library carried unique molecular identifier barcodes. Each CDR3 protein gets one entry after TCRdb re-called the PCR reads with MiXCR. The sample carries over 400,000 distinct CDR3 sequences, around an eighth recorded once. This clonotype occurred many times. This TCR came from a human donor who donated a stem cell graft to a child with combined immunodeficiency. The specimen was PBMCs from the stem cell graft donor, collected from the stem cell graft. The rearrangement links TRBV28 to TRBJ2-1; no definite D call. Here the CDR3 DNA reads TGTGCCAGCAGTCCCCCGGGCAGCTACAATGAGCAGTTCTTC. Protein: CASSPPGSYNEQFF.